This is a list of T cell receptor beta chains from one sample in a study of human T cells and chemical hapten exposure. TCRdb reprocessed the RACE reads with MiXCR, giving one entry per CDR3 protein. The sample holds approximately 320,000 distinct CDR3 sequences, approximately 5.8% seen once. Material: whole blood, obtained in connection with sensitization to the hapten diphenylcyclopropenone (DPC). The receptors were gathered from a woman between 18 and 29 years old with alopecia areata. Some clones in this sample may be carry-over from other donors' samples. The CDR3 runs from the conserved cysteine through the conserved F or W. D genes are given only for firm matches. Only part of the rows carry a size: once, few, many, or a class if the clone is expanded.

v_call	j_call	clone_size	d_call	cdr3_aa	cdr3_nt
TRBV6-5	TRBJ1-2	-	-	CASSSYLAGADGYTF	TGTGCCAGCAGTTCCTATTTGGCAGGGGCGGATGGCTACACCTTC
TRBV9	TRBJ1-2	many	-	CASSVVVIDTYYGYTF	TGTGCCAGCAGCGTAGTGGTTATAGACACTTACTATGGCTACACCTTC
TRBV19	TRBJ2-1	few	TRBD1	CASSIGTGDYNEQFF	TGTGCCAGTAGTATAGGAACAGGGGATTACAATGAGCAGTTCTTC
TRBV9	TRBJ1-3	many	-	CASSVGRGSGNTIYF	TGTGCCAGCAGCGTAGGCCGGGGCTCTGGAAACACCATATATTTT
TRBV4-3	TRBJ1-2	few	TRBD1	CASSQVDRGVHGYTF	TGCGCCAGCAGCCAAGTGGACAGGGGGGTCCATGGCTACACCTTC
TRBV6-6	TRBJ1-5	-	-	CASSYSPREGNQPQHF	TGTGCCAGCAGTTACTCACCCAGGGAAGGCAATCAGCCCCAGCATTTT
TRBV20-1	TRBJ1-1	many	TRBD1	CSATGTGGARNTEAFF	TGCAGTGCCACCGGGACAGGGGGCGCGAGGAACACTGAAGCTTTCTTT
TRBV7-9	TRBJ1-4	-	-	CASSSRQVATNEKLFF	TGTGCCAGCAGCTCCAGACAGGTTGCAACTAATGAAAAACTGTTTTTT
TRBV14	TRBJ1-6	-	TRBD1	CASSQDLGQYNSPLHF	TGTGCCAGCAGCCAAGATTTGGGACAGTATAATTCACCCCTCCACTTT
TRBV5-6	TRBJ1-1	few	-	CASSFRLGTNAEAFF	TGTGCCAGCAGCTTCCGATTGGGGACGAACGCTGAAGCTTTCTTT
TRBV10-3	TRBJ1-5	few	-	CAIRKDGQGNQPQHF	TGTGCCATCAGGAAGGACGGCCAGGGCAATCAGCCCCAGCATTTT
TRBV4-3	TRBJ1-5	many	-	CASSQDSEGNQPQHF	TGCGCCAGCAGCCAAGATAGTGAGGGCAATCAGCCCCAGCATTTT
TRBV28	TRBJ1-4	-	TRBD1	CASNPGQTNEKLFF	TGTGCCAGCAATCCGGGACAGACCAATGAAAAACTGTTTTTT
TRBV12-3/TRBV12-4	TRBJ2-3	few	TRBD2	CASSISGTSGGPGTDTQYF	TGTGCCAGCAGTATTTCCGGGACTAGCGGGGGCCCTGGCACAGATACGCAGTATTTT
TRBV25-1	TRBJ2-4	-	-	CASSESYPRGQYF	TGTGCCAGCAGTGAATCGTACCCCCGGGGGCAGTACTTC
TRBV7-2	TRBJ1-1	many	-	CASSYDTGAEAFF	TGTGCCAGCAGCTATGATACAGGTGCCGAAGCTTTCTTT
TRBV6-2/TRBV6-3	TRBJ2-5	many	-	CASSSYGSGKETQYF	TGTGCCAGCAGTTCGTACGGTAGCGGTAAAGAGACCCAGTACTTC
TRBV2	TRBJ2-3	many	-	CASSQQTDTQYF	TGTGCCAGCAGTCAACAGACAGATACGCAGTATTTT
TRBV12-3/TRBV12-4	TRBJ2-6	-	TRBD1	CASSLAQGAVLTF	TGTGCCAGCAGTTTAGCCCAGGGGGCCGTCCTGACTTTC
TRBV4-3	TRBJ2-1	many	TRBD1	CASSQRTGGPEQFF	TGCGCCAGCAGCCAGCGGACAGGGGGCCCTGAGCAGTTCTTC
TRBV12-3/TRBV12-4	TRBJ1-2	few	-	CASSAGTENYGYTF	TGTGCCAGCAGTGCTGGGACTGAAAACTATGGCTACACCTTC
TRBV19	TRBJ1-5	many	-	CASMAGKGGNQPQHF	TGTGCCAGTATGGCGGGAAAGGGTGGCAATCAGCCCCAGCATTTT
TRBV6-2/TRBV6-3	TRBJ2-7	many	-	CATRDSGSYEQYF	TGTGCCACCAGGGATAGCGGATCCTACGAGCAGTACTTC
TRBV3-1	TRBJ1-2	few	-	CASSQDFYGYTF	TGTGCCAGCAGCCAAGATTTCTATGGCTACACCTTC
TRBV29-1	TRBJ2-3	few	-	CSVVRTDTQYF	TGCAGCGTTGTCAGAACAGATACGCAGTATTTT
TRBV20-1	TRBJ2-7	many	TRBD2	CSAPTSGATYEQYF	TGCAGTGCCCCGACTAGCGGGGCGACCTACGAGCAGTACTTC
TRBV7-9	TRBJ2-3	many	-	CASRRTSSTDTQYF	TGTGCCAGCAGGAGGACAAGCAGCACAGATACGCAGTATTTT
TRBV5-1	TRBJ2-7	-	-	CASSLYQGPYEQYF	TGCGCCAGCAGCTTATACCAGGGCCCCTACGAGCAGTACTTC
TRBV6-5	TRBJ1-5	-	-	CASSYGQNSNQPQHF	TGTGCCAGCAGTTACGGACAGAATAGCAATCAGCCCCAGCATTTT
TRBV29-1	TRBJ2-1	many	-	CSVEDIEYNEQFF	TGCAGCGTTGAAGACATAGAGTACAATGAGCAGTTCTTC
TRBV6-4	TRBJ2-2	-	-	CASSLKGQDDTGELLF	TGTGCCAGCAGTCTCAAGGGGCAGGATGACACCGGGGAGCTGCTTTTT
TRBV6-6	TRBJ2-3	many	-	CASSNSWGDSTDTQYF	TGTGCCAGCAGCAATTCATGGGGGGATAGCACAGATACGCAGTATTTT
TRBV7-9	TRBJ2-7	-	-	CASSRFSGDRLYEQYF	TGTGCCAGCAGCCGGTTCAGCGGGGACAGGCTCTACGAGCAGTACTTC
TRBV20-1	TRBJ2-1	many	TRBD2	CSAKEIAGGSSYNEQFF	TGCAGTGCTAAGGAAATAGCGGGGGGGAGCTCCTACAATGAGCAGTTCTTC
TRBV24-1	TRBJ2-3	many	TRBD2	CATSDQTSGGSVTQYF	TGTGCCACCAGTGACCAGACTAGCGGGGGCTCGGTCACGCAGTATTTT
TRBV4-1	TRBJ1-2	few	-	CASSQVYSGRNYGYTF	TGCGCCAGCAGCCAAGTGTATTCAGGGAGGAACTATGGCTACACCTTC
TRBV6-6	TRBJ1-1	few	-	CASGRQSNTEAFF	TGTGCCAGCGGACGCCAGAGTAACACTGAAGCTTTCTTT
TRBV5-1	TRBJ1-4	-	TRBD1	CASSLAGQWGEKLFF	TGCGCCAGCAGCTTGGCGGGACAGTGGGGTGAAAAACTGTTTTTT
TRBV11-2	TRBJ2-2	few	-	CASSLGRRPGELFF	TGTGCCAGCAGCTTAGGGAGACGCCCCGGGGAGCTGTTTTTT
TRBV6-1	TRBJ1-5	-	-	CASNHGQNQPQHF	TGTGCCAGCAATCACGGCCAGAATCAGCCCCAGCATTTT
TRBV3-1	TRBJ2-4	-	-	CASRPTEAKNIQYF	TGTGCCAGCAGGCCGACAGAAGCCAAAAACATTCAGTACTTC
TRBV10-3	TRBJ2-5	few	TRBD2	CAISSGTRETQYF	TGTGCCATCAGTTCCGGGACTAGAGAGACCCAGTACTTC
TRBV6-5	TRBJ1-1	-	-	CASSYSPGLNTEAFF	TGTGCCAGCAGTTACTCGCCAGGCCTAAACACTGAAGCTTTCTTT
TRBV28	TRBJ2-3	few	-	CASSFGAPPDTQYF	TGTGCCAGCAGTTTCGGGGCCCCCCCAGATACGCAGTATTTT
TRBV20-1	TRBJ2-3	many	-	CSARGETDTQYF	TGCAGTGCTAGAGGAGAAACAGATACGCAGTATTTT
TRBV3-1	TRBJ2-6	few	-	CASSQNVGFLPVLTF	TGTGCCAGCAGCCAAAATGTGGGATTCCTCCCCGTCCTGACTTTC
TRBV27	TRBJ1-2	few	TRBD1	CASSSSPAHRGYGYTF	TGTGCCAGCAGTTCGTCCCCGGCACACAGGGGCTATGGCTACACCTTC
TRBV20-1	TRBJ2-3	few	TRBD2	CSAPATSGPRDTQYF	TGCAGTGCTCCGGCAACTAGCGGGCCTCGAGATACGCAGTATTTT
TRBV6-5	TRBJ1-1	many	-	CASSYTSVTEAFF	TGTGCCAGCAGTTACACGTCGGTCACTGAAGCTTTCTTT
TRBV27	TRBJ2-1	many	-	CASSLVLLDRVPLRQFF	TGTGCCAGCAGTTTGGTTCTCCTCGACAGAGTCCCTCTCCGGCAGTTCTTC